The next 26 T cell receptor beta chains were all read from a single sample in a study of monozygotic twins with inflammatory bowel disease. TCRdb reprocessed the 5' RACE reads; each CDR3 protein has one entry and no DNA is given. The sample holds about 420,000 distinct CDR3 sequences. The sequenced sample consisted of blood. Every receptor here comes from a human donor with ulcerative colitis or Crohn's disease, or a healthy co-twin of an affected twin (not recorded which).

The chain uses TRBV7-2 and TRBJ2-3. Germline values: CDR1 SGHTA, CDR2 FQGNSA. The CDR3 has 13 amino acids. This chain's CDR3 is CASSATLTDTQYF.

J is TRBJ2-3 and V is TRBV20-1; TCRdb proposes TRBD2, but this gene call is untestable without DNA. Germline CDR1 reads DFQATT; CDR2 reads SNEGSKA (reference sequence). CDR3 length equals 14 residues. The CDR3 loop is CSAPTSGGPGTQYF.

This chain uses TRBV30 with TRBJ1-6. Per germline, CDR1 GTSNPN and CDR2 SVGIG (reference sequence). This CDR3 has 13 residues. CDR3 amino acids: CACNQVVGSPLHF.

The V call is TRBV7-2, the J call TRBJ2-6; TCRdb outputs TRBD1, but without DNA this stays unchecked. Per the germline V gene, CDR1 is SGHTA and CDR2 is FQGNSA. The CDR3 covers 16 residues. The CDR3 protein is CASSLDRNSGANVLTF.

The V call is TRBV20-1, the J call TRBJ2-7. The CDR3 runs 14 residues. Germline assignment: CDR1 DFQATT and CDR2 SNEGSKA (reference sequence). The CDR3 sequence: CSASYSLSSYEQYF.

The chain has TRBV6-1 and TRBJ1-6. The germline gives CDR1 MNHNS, CDR2 SASEGT. The CDR3 length is 16 residues. The CDR3: CASSKQETSYNSPLHF.

V is TRBV3-1 and J is TRBJ2-7; TCRdb's D call, TRBD2, is unchecked because there is no DNA. This CDR3 region has 12 residues. CDR1 and CDR2 (germline): LGHDT, YNNKEL (reference sequence). The CDR3: CASSQEELVLYF.

The V call is TRBV15, the J call TRBJ1-1. Germline values: CDR1 LNHNV, CDR2 YYDKDF (reference sequence). The CDR3 is 14 amino acids. The CDR3 sequence is CATSREGLNTEAFF. The whole variable domain, filled in from reference TRBV15 and TRBJ1-1, reads DAMVIQNPRYQVTQFGKPVTLSCSQTLNHNVMYWYQQKSSQAPKLLFHYYDKDFNNEADTPDNFQSRRPNTSFCFLDIRSPGLGDTAMYLCATSREGLNTEAFFGQGTRLTVV.

The chain has TRBV7-8 and TRBJ2-3; absent DNA, TCRdb's TRBD2 call cannot be checked. The CDR3 has 13 residues. The germline V gene has CDR1 SGHVS and CDR2 FQNEAQ. CDR3 amino acids: CASKTRGGDTQYF.

Here the CDR3 reads CASSFEEGGSPLHF. The J gene is TRBJ1-6, the V gene TRBV7-2. The CDR3 consists of 14 residues. From germline, CDR1 is SGHTA and CDR2 FQGNSA.

The CDR3 loop is CASRFSGGGRNEQFF. V is TRBV12-3 or TRBV12-4 and J is TRBJ2-1; TCRdb designates TRBD1, a call that cannot be tested without DNA. CDR3 length: 15 residues.

The rearrangement uses TRBV5-1 and TRBJ1-1. Germline V gene lookup returns CDR1 SGHRS and CDR2 YFSETQ. This CDR3 comprises 14 residues. The CDR3 is CASSLAGAPTEAFF.

The rearrangement uses TRBV4-3 and TRBJ2-5. The CDR3 is 13 amino acids. Germline CDR1 reads LGHNA; CDR2 reads YSLEER. The CDR3 reads CASSQDRGETQYF.

The chain has TRBV12-3 or TRBV12-4 and TRBJ2-4; TCRdb outputs TRBD2, but without DNA this stays unchecked. This CDR3 has 15 amino acids. This CDR3 reads CASSFRTEAKNIQYF.

This chain links TRBV9 with TRBJ2-2; lacking DNA, the TRBD1 call made by TCRdb goes unchecked. In germline, CDR1 is SGDLS, CDR2 YYNGEE. CDR3 length equals 17 residues. The CDR3 spells CASSAAQGARDTGELFF.

The V and J genes are TRBV29-1 and TRBJ1-1; TCRdb gives TRBD1 as the D gene, but with no DNA this cannot be confirmed. From germline, CDR1 is SQVTM and CDR2 ANQGSEA. This CDR3 comprises 13 residues. The CDR3 loop reads CSVKTGVNTEAFF.

The rearrangement joins TRBV25-1 to TRBJ2-7. Germline V gene data show CDR1 as MGHDK and CDR2 as SYGVNS. The CDR3 runs to 13 residues. Here the CDR3 reads CASSNRNSYEQYF.

The chain employs TRBV7-6 and TRBJ2-3; the TCRdb call, TRBD1, lacks DNA for checking. Germline loops: CDR1 SGHVS, CDR2 FNYEAQ. The CDR3 is made up of 15 amino acids. CDR3 residues: CASSVSGTYTDTQYF. Full variable domain (missing parts from reference TRBV7-6 and TRBJ2-3): GAGVSQSPRYKVTKRGQDVALRCDPISGHVSLYWYRQALGQGPEFLTYFNYEAQQDKSGLPNDRFSAERPEGSISTLTIQRTEQRDSAMYRCASSVSGTYTDTQYFGPGTRLTVL.

This chain links TRBV6-2 or TRBV6-3 with TRBJ1-1; TCRdb's D call, TRBD1, is unchecked because there is no DNA. CDR1 is MNHEY, CDR2 SVGEGT, per germline. The CDR3 loop spans 15 amino acids. This chain's CDR3 is CASSSPFRGLAEAFF.

Here the CDR3 reads CASSRDRGTQFF. The chain uses TRBV7-8 and TRBJ2-1; TCRdb returns TRBD1, unconfirmable since there is no DNA. The CDR3 runs 12 residues. Per germline, CDR1 SGHVS and CDR2 FQNEAQ.

J is TRBJ2-3 and V is TRBV7-9; TCRdb proposes TRBD1, but this gene call is untestable without DNA. CDR1 SEHNR and CDR2 FQNEAQ come from the germline V gene (reference sequence). The CDR3 totals 14 residues. The CDR3 region is CASSHGGYTDTRYF.

The chain carries TRBV15 and TRBJ2-4; TCRdb selects TRBD2, and the lack of DNA leaves this call unchecked. There are 18 residues in the CDR3. From germline, CDR1 is LNHNV and CDR2 YYDKDF (reference sequence). The CDR3 loop is CATSRDMGGLGAKNIQYF.

The CDR3 sequence: CASSGRGDTEAFF. V is TRBV7-9 and J is TRBJ1-1; TCRdb outputs TRBD1, but without DNA this stays unchecked. CDR3 length: 13 residues. Looked up from germline, CDR1 is SEHNR and CDR2 is FQNEAQ (reference sequence).

V usage is TRBV12-3 or TRBV12-4 and J usage is TRBJ1-5; TCRdb gives TRBD1 as the D gene, but with no DNA this cannot be confirmed. CDR3 length equals 15 residues. The CDR3 spells CASSPQGVSNQPQHF.

The chain links TRBV20-1 to TRBJ1-1; TCRdb's D call, TRBD1, is unchecked because there is no DNA. In germline, CDR1 is DFQATT, CDR2 SNEGSKA (reference sequence). The CDR3 consists of 15 residues. CDR3 region: CSARFYRGPNTEAFF.

CDR3 in amino acids: CASSQEGLRTVGLYEQYF. This chain links TRBV4-2 with TRBJ2-7; no DNA is available, so the TRBD1 call from TCRdb remains unchecked. The CDR3 totals 18 residues. Germline V gene lookup returns CDR1 LGHNA and CDR2 YNFKEQ.